This T cell receptor beta chain originates from a study of CD8+CD57+ T cells in acquired aplastic anemia (dated by TCRdb to between 2017 and 2018). Concerning the study at large: A mean of about 3.2 ug of DNA, ranging from roughly 0.2 to 27.4 ug, was extracted from sorted CD4+ and CD8+ cells. CD8+CD57+ expansion was defined as a frequency above the mean frequency observed in healthy subjects. General study outcomes and caveats: Patients and healthy controls showed no significant difference in CD8+ Simpson's diversity (P=0.060). Around 31 CD8+ CDR3 sequences were shared between patients and controls but appeared highly expressed in patients and within their immunodominant clones.

TCR beta VDJ combination and CDR3 sequence profiling used genomic DNA as the template. An Illumina HiSeq 2000 was the platform used for TCR repertoire sequencing. Processing in the source paper ran as follows. Repertoires were assessed using TRBV/TRBJ rearrangement plots, CDR3 size and DJ length profiles, and Simpson's diversity index. The immunodominant clone was defined as the most abundant DNA sequence in deep sequencing data. CDR3 amino acid sequences were screened for sharing across subjects and were compared with published repertoires and the VDJdb database. TCRdb ran its own pipeline on the public reads, namely fastp trimming at Q25 and MiXCR clone calling, and kept in-frame beta chains. Rows are combined by CDR3 protein, so each entry shows the most common genes and DNA. The V and J calls reflect TCRdb's pipeline rather than the authors' work. In this sample the table shows about half a million distinct CDR3 sequences, 25% to 40% of which occur a single time. Approximately 0.82% of the sample belongs to the ten largest clones.

V is trimmed back by 6 bases and J by 5 bases, and the junction contains 7 bases that no gene match accounts for. The CDR3 has 13 amino acids, counting the end cysteine and phenylalanine. CDR3 DNA only is kept here, 39 bases in frame from base 1. The germline V gene yields SQVTM for CDR1 and ANQGSEA for CDR2. About this clonotype: Its recognized antigen is unknown. Base qualities are not recorded, but no much larger clone differs from it by a single base.

Flow cytometry had shown CD8+CD57+ cell expansion in the patients selected for sequencing. Every patient had a diagnosis of severe acquired aplastic anemia based on International Study of Aplastic Anemia and Agranulocytosis and Camitta criteria. At the time blood was sampled, none of the patients had received any therapy. In this study, sorted CD4+ and CD8+ T cells from the blood of healthy subjects and of severe aplastic anemia patients had their TCR repertoires deep-sequenced. Patients were enrolled in the USA under clinicaltrials.gov protocols 00001620, 01623167, 00001397, 00071045, 00081523 and 00961064. Ficoll-Paque density gradient centrifugation was used to isolate peripheral blood mononuclear cells. CD4+ and CD8+ T cells were sorted by FACS or magnetic beads before DNA extraction.

The rearrangement combines TRBV29-1 with TRBJ2-3; TRBD2 lines up with 8 middle nucleotides. Sequenced input: sorted CD4+, CD8+, or CD8+CD57+ T cells (not recorded which) from PBMCs. This TCR came from a human donor with aplastic anemia. DNA sequence: TGCAGCGTAGTAGCGGGGAGGCTAGATACGCAGTATTTT. Translated, it gives CSVVAGRLDTQYF.